A single sample is the source of the 2 T cell receptor beta chains below, sequenced in a study of CD8+ T cells in alopecia areata. Treatment here: oral pan-JAK inhibitor, 5-10 mg twice daily. cDNA serving as the sequencing template came from extracted, reverse transcribed RNA. Generated by immunoSEQ multiplex PCR, the TCRdb table keeps only in-frame clones and is missing some. The data show some 220,000 clones, approximately 57% seen once. Sequenced here: CD4+ T cells sorted from blood, sampled at week 4, from a patient treated with tofacitinib. The receptors derive from a human donor with alopecia areata.

The chain is built from TRBV30 and TRBJ1-4; no clear D. The CDR3 extends over 13 amino acids. With 2 bases removed from V and 9 bases from J, the gap between germline ends came to 13 bases. CDR1 is GTSNPN and CDR2 is SVGIG in the germline V gene (reference sequence). CDR3 loop: CAWSPDGSQKLFF. In DNA, the CDR3 is TGTGCCTGGAGTCCTGACGGAAGCCAAAAACTGTTTTTT.

The chain employs TRBV25-1 and TRBJ1-1; 10 bases fit TRBD1. In germline, CDR1 is MGHDK, CDR2 SYGVNS. This CDR3 spans 16 amino acids. V dropped 3 bases and J dropped 3; count of bases not matched to a gene: 7. As DNA, the CDR3 is TGTGCCAGCAGTGACCGGGACAGGGGCGGTGACACTGAAGCTTTCTTT. Protein: CASSDRDRGGDTEAFF. Full variable domain (outside the CDR3, taken from reference TRBV25-1 and TRBJ1-1): EADIYQTPRYLVIGTGKKITLECSQTMGHDKMYWYQQDPGMELHLIHYSYGVNSTEKGDLSSESTVSRIRTEHFPLTLESARPSHTSQYLCASSDRDRGGDTEAFFGQGTRLTVV.